The 13 T cell receptor beta chains given below trace back to one sample, sequenced in a study of blood T cells in healthy people across ages. Through a sample-barcoded 5' primer and a J-beta primer mix, a second PCR was run for roughly 7 to 11 cycles. TCRdb re-derived calls from the 5' RACE reads in MiXCR, one entry per CDR3 protein. The data hold about 1,500,000 distinct CDR3 sequences, with approximately 42% observed a single time. The sequencing sample was made of blood. The receptors derive from a woman between 18 and 29 years old in good health.

This clonotype was observed a few times. The CDR3 DNA reads TGTGCCAGCAGCCTCGACAGGCTGAGAGGCTACACCTTC. It specifies CASSLDRLRGYTF. The chain recombines TRBV3-1 with TRBJ1-2, with D possibly TRBD1 on 6 matching bases. The CDR3 is 13 residues long. Germline CDR1 and CDR2: LGHDT and YNNKEL (reference sequence). Trimming took 4 bases from V and 8 from J, leaving 14 bases between them.

V gene TRBV15 combines with J gene TRBJ1-5; a weak D match, TRBD1 (6 bases). The CDR3 length is 14 residues. Trimming stripped 3 bases from V and 3 bases from J, with 9 bases between. Germline lookup yields CDR1 LNHNV and CDR2 YYDKDF (reference sequence). The CDR3 bases are TGTGCCACCAGCAGCCAGGGGCCCAATCAGCCCCAGCATTTT. It is translated as CATSSQGPNQPQHF.

The chain has TRBV2 and TRBJ2-7; TRBD1 might be the D (5 bases). The ends were cut back, 3 bases at V and 2 bases at J, with 11 bases in the middle. The germline gives CDR1 SNHLY, CDR2 FYNNEI. This CDR3 region has 14 residues. In DNA, the CDR3 is TGTGCCAGCAGTGATCGTCAGGACACCTACGAGCAGTACTTC. Protein sequence: CASSDRQDTYEQYF.

The rearrangement joins TRBV30 to TRBJ1-5; D unresolved. Germline V gene lookup returns CDR1 GTSNPN and CDR2 SVGIG (reference sequence). The length of the CDR3 is 16 residues. V was cut by 5 bases and J by 2 bases, with 19 bases left in between. CDR3: CAWSADLAYGNQPQHF. The CDR3 DNA is TGTGCCTGGTCGGCTGACCTAGCGTATGGCAATCAGCCCCAGCATTTT.

The chain links TRBV6-1 to TRBJ2-3, with TRBD2 matching over 8 bases. The CDR3 sequence is 14 residues long. Per the germline V gene, CDR1 is MNHNS and CDR2 is SASEGT. V lost 8 bases to trimming and J lost 9 bases; unmatched junction nucleotides: 13. CDR3 nucleotide sequence: TGTGCCAGCGACCCCGGCGGGGGGAGCATGACGCAGTATTTT. Translating gives CASDPGGGSMTQYF.

Of note for this clonotype: A much larger clone sits a single nucleotide away, making a read error possible. This chain connects TRBV19 to TRBJ2-1; TRBD2 matches at 13 bases. Germline assignment: CDR1 LNHDA and CDR2 SQIVND (reference sequence). The CDR3 has 15 amino acids. CDR3 loop: CAGRRTSGGYNEQFF. The CDR3 DNA sequence: TGTGCCGGTAGGCGGACTAGCGGGGGATACAATGAGCAGTTCTTC.

The genes are TRBV12-5 and TRBJ2-1, with 11 bases identical to TRBD2. The V gene end was trimmed by 0 bases and the J gene end by 1 base; junction bases not matched to a gene: 2. This CDR3 region has 17 residues. Germline-derived CDR1 and CDR2 are LGHNT and FRNRAP. The CDR3 DNA sequence: TGTGCTAGTGGTTTGGTACTAGCGGGAGCGTCCTACAATGAGCAGTTCTTC. Its protein product is CASGLVLAGASYNEQFF.

In its sample, this clonotype was seen a few times. This chain links TRBV6-2 or TRBV6-3 with TRBJ1-6; TRBD1 matches at 8 bases. CDR3 length: 14 amino acids. The V segment lost 4 bases and the J segment 9 bases; nucleotides outside the gene matches: 5. Germline CDR1 reads MNHEY; CDR2 reads SVGEGT. The CDR3: CASSFDRGGSPLHF. CDR3 sequence (DNA): TGTGCCAGCAGTTTCGACAGGGGAGGTTCACCCCTCCACTTT.

This chain connects TRBV20-1 to TRBJ2-1, with D possibly TRBD2 on 7 matching bases. CDR1 and CDR2 from the germline V gene are DFQATT and SNEGSKA (reference sequence). This CDR3 region has 14 residues. V was cut by 1 base and J by 7 bases, with 14 bases left in between. In DNA form, the CDR3 reads TGCAGTGCTAGAGTGGGGGGGCTTCGAAATGAGCAGTTCTTC. Amino acid sequence: CSARVGGLRNEQFF.

This clonotype was counted only a few times. The chain combines TRBV20-1 with TRBJ1-2, with 7 bases that match TRBD1. The length of the CDR3 is 14 residues. Germline assignment: CDR1 DFQATT and CDR2 SNEGSKA (reference sequence). Unmatched junction bases numbered 5, after V lost 4 bases and J lost 0 bases. CDR3 nucleotide sequence: TGCAGTGCTACCTCGGGGACAGCTAACTATGGCTACACCTTC. Amino acid sequence: CSATSGTANYGYTF.

The chain joins TRBV4-1 to TRBJ2-7; no clear D gene. CDR1 and CDR2 (germline): MGHRA, YSYEKL. Between the trimmed V and J ends, which lost 4 bases and 2 bases, there was a span of 12 bases. The CDR3 loop spans 14 amino acids. The CDR3 protein is CASSPLPGAYEQYF. In nucleotides, the CDR3 is TGCGCCAGCAGCCCCCTGCCTGGGGCCTACGAGCAGTACTTC.

This clonotype was counted between two and nine times. V is TRBV14 and J is TRBJ1-6; no firm D call. V was trimmed by 6 bases and J by 7 bases, leaving 7 bases between them. CDR3 length: 12 residues. Germline loops: CDR1 SGHDN, CDR2 FVKESK. The CDR3 region is CASSARNSPLHF. The CDR3 region has the DNA TGTGCCAGCAGTGCTAGGAATTCACCCCTCCACTTT.

This clonotype was seen a few times. V gene TRBV3-1 combines with J gene TRBJ2-7; no definite D call. CDR3 length: 13 amino acids. Between the trimmed V and J ends, which lost 5 bases and 3 bases, there was a span of 11 bases. Per the germline V gene, CDR1 is LGHDT and CDR2 is YNNKEL (reference sequence). This CDR3 is CASSKGADYEQYF. CDR3 nucleotide sequence: TGTGCCAGCAGCAAGGGCGCGGACTACGAGCAGTACTTC.